Below, one T cell receptor beta chain is given with its context. This specimen belongs to a study of blood T cell repertoires in COVID-19. Study details: COVID-19 samples collected from the United States, Italy and Spain covered acute and convalescent phases.

Only in-frame clones appear in the TCRdb table, and some are missing; sequencing was by immunoSEQ multiplex PCR. The sample has 250,000 to 300,000 clones; about three quarters are singletons. The germline V gene encodes CDR1 SSHAT and CDR2 FNYEAQ (reference sequence). The V and J ends lost 5 bases and 6 bases, in that order; junction bases with no gene match: 3. This CDR3 has 15 amino acids. The sample comprised peripheral blood. This clonotype was obtained from a woman aged 80 or over with acute or convalescent COVID-19. The chain links TRBV7-7 to TRBJ2-1, with TRBD2 matching over 14 bases. CDR3: CASSPGTSGSNEQFF. The CDR3 bases are TGTGCCAGCAGCCCCGGGACTAGCGGGAGCAATGAGCAGTTCTTC.